This is a list of T cell receptor beta chains from one sample in a study of blood T cell repertoires in COVID-19. The data were produced by immunoSEQ multiplex PCR, yet TCRdb's version contains in-frame clones alone and is incomplete. The profile shows 400,000 to 550,000 clones, nearly 90% of them singletons. The material sequenced was PBMCs or T cells enriched from blood (not recorded which). These receptors all come from a woman aged 18-35 years with acute COVID-19. Each CDR3 is given with its conserved first and last residue. The order of the fields is V gene, J gene, clone size, D gene, CDR3 protein, CDR3 DNA. A D gene is named only where the DNA matches it firmly. Clone size is shown for a subset of rows, as once, few, many or a class of expanded clone.

v_gene: TRBV7-2; j_gene: TRBJ1-5; abundance: -; d_gene: TRBD1; CDR3aa: CASSLATGPQPQHF; CDR3nt: TGTGCCAGCAGCTTAGCGACAGGGCCACAGCCCCAGCATTTT
v_gene: TRBV19; j_gene: TRBJ1-4; abundance: -; d_gene: -; CDR3aa: CASSIGRFELFF; CDR3nt: TGTGCCAGTAGTATAGGCAGGTTCGAACTGTTTTTT
v_gene: TRBV27; j_gene: TRBJ1-3; abundance: -; d_gene: -; CDR3aa: CASKDRNSGNTIYF; CDR3nt: TGTGCCAGCAAGGACAGAAACTCTGGAAACACCATATATTTT
v_gene: TRBV3-1/TRBV3-2; j_gene: TRBJ2-3; abundance: -; d_gene: TRBD2; CDR3aa: CASSQDLLAPDTQYF; CDR3nt: TGTGCCAGCAGCCAAGATTTACTAGCGCCAGATACGCAGTATTTT
v_gene: TRBV3-1/TRBV3-2; j_gene: TRBJ1-1; abundance: -; d_gene: TRBD1; CDR3aa: CASSQDRGYKNTEAFF; CDR3nt: TGTGCCAGCAGCCAAGACAGGGGGTACAAGAACACTGAAGCTTTCTTT
v_gene: TRBV2; j_gene: TRBJ1-2; abundance: few; d_gene: TRBD1; CDR3aa: CASSQGTGGRWGYTF; CDR3nt: TGTGCCAGCAGTCAGGGGACAGGGGGAAGATGGGGCTACACCTTC
v_gene: TRBV5-5; j_gene: TRBJ1-4; abundance: -; d_gene: -; CDR3aa: CASSLSGVHEKLFF; CDR3nt: TGTGCCAGCAGCTTAAGCGGAGTTCATGAAAAACTGTTTTTT
v_gene: TRBV11-2; j_gene: TRBJ1-2; abundance: -; d_gene: TRBD1; CDR3aa: CASPTPRDRNYGYTF; CDR3nt: TGTGCCAGCCCTACCCCTCGGGACAGGAACTATGGCTACACCTTC
v_gene: TRBV19; j_gene: TRBJ1-5; abundance: once; d_gene: TRBD1; CDR3aa: CASSIRGYGTDSNQPQHF; CDR3nt: TGTGCCAGTAGTATAAGGGGTTATGGGACAGATAGCAATCAGCCCCAGCATTTT
v_gene: TRBV10-3; j_gene: TRBJ2-7; abundance: -; d_gene: -; CDR3aa: CAIGADIYEQYF; CDR3nt: TGTGCCATCGGGGCGGATATCTACGAGCAGTACTTC
v_gene: TRBV3-1/TRBV3-2; j_gene: TRBJ2-7; abundance: -; d_gene: TRBD1; CDR3aa: CASSRQGGTYEQYF; CDR3nt: TGTGCCAGCAGCAGACAGGGGGGGACCTACGAGCAGTACTTC